This record covers a single TCR beta chain. TCRdb reprocessed the 5' RACE reads and stores each CDR3 protein as one record, lacking DNA. Its listing shows a few hundred thousand distinct CDR3 sequences. These data are taken from a study of T cells expressing NK-cell markers. Across the whole study: TCR beta repertoires came from sorted CD3+CD56+NKG2C+, CD3+CD56+NKG2C- and CD3+CD56-NKG2C+ T cells. Just one sequenced donor of eight was HCMV-seronegative, while seven were seropositive.

The CDR3 runs 15 residues. Germline V CDR1 and CDR2: LGHNT, FRNRAP. Sample: blood T cells: a sorted CD56 or NKG2C T cell subset, CD4+ or CD8+ T cells, or bulk PBMC T cells (not recorded which). The receptor was derived from a man younger than 30 in good health. The chain has TRBV12-5 and TRBJ2-2; with no DNA, the TCRdb D assignment of TRBD1 cannot be verified. The CDR3 sequence: CASAEGQGSTGELFF.